One sample yielded the 24 T cell receptor beta chains listed below, sequenced in a study of cytomegalovirus exposure and HLA in healthy donors. Libraries were prepared by immunoSEQ multiplex PCR; TCRdb keeps only in-frame clonotypes and omits some of them. The sample shows roughly 260,000 clones, around 90% of them seen only once. Material for sequencing was PBMCs. These receptors were taken from a woman between 18 and 29 years old in good health and CMV-seronegative.

The chain combines TRBV13 with TRBJ2-3; the match to TRBD2 covers 11 bases. Germline CDR1 is PRHDT and CDR2 is FYEKMQ (reference sequence). V was pared by 1 base and J by 6 bases, with 6 bases of the junction left unmatched. There are 16 residues in the CDR3. CDR3 nucleotide sequence: TGTGCCAGCAGCTTAGAACTAGCGGGGGCTTTGGATACGCAGTATTTT. Residues: CASSLELAGALDTQYF.

The chain couples TRBV30 to TRBJ2-1, with 10 bases matching TRBD2. The CDR3 loop spans 14 amino acids. V shed 7 bases and J 5 bases; nucleotides not matched to a gene: 8. CDR1 GTSNPN and CDR2 SVGIG come from the germline V gene (reference sequence). The DNA of the CDR3 is TGTGCCTCGCAAAGCGGGGGGGCCGACAATGAGCAGTTCTTC. Translating it yields CASQSGGADNEQFF.

The J gene is TRBJ1-3, the V gene TRBV19, with D unresolved. CDR1 is LNHDA and CDR2 is SQIVND in the germline V gene (reference sequence). This CDR3 has 16 residues. V dropped 4 bases and J dropped 0 bases, with 13 bases sitting between them. The CDR3 spells CASSSSGGISGNTIYF. In DNA form, the CDR3 reads TGTGCCAGTAGTAGCTCTGGCGGCATCTCTGGAAACACCATATATTTT.

The chain has TRBV7-2 and TRBJ1-2; 8 bases map to TRBD1. The CDR3 length is 13 residues. V trimming: 5 bases; J trimming: 3 bases; junction bases outside the gene matches: 2. Germline-derived CDR1 and CDR2 are SGHTA and FQGNSA. Here the CDR3 DNA reads TGTGCCAGCAGCGTACAGGGGGACTATGGCTACACCTTC. Its translation is CASSVQGDYGYTF.

V usage is TRBV19 and J usage is TRBJ2-1, with 10 nucleotides matching TRBD2. The ends lost 1 base at V and 5 bases at J; junction bases unmatched: 8. This CDR3 comprises 17 residues. CDR1 is LNHDA and CDR2 is SQIVND in the germline V gene (reference sequence). In DNA, the CDR3 is TGTGCCAGTAGTATAGTGCTGACTAGCGGGTGGAACAATGAGCAGTTCTTC. This translates into CASSIVLTSGWNNEQFF.

The chain recombines TRBV28 with TRBJ2-5; TRBD2 agrees at 11 bases. Germline trimming cut 6 bases from V and 1 base from J; bases unmatched to any gene: 10. Per germline, CDR1 MDHEN and CDR2 SYDVKM. This CDR3 region has 17 residues. CDR3 protein: CASSPLWGLAVQETQYF. The CDR3 coding sequence is TGTGCCAGCAGCCCGCTATGGGGACTAGCGGTCCAAGAGACCCAGTACTTC.

This clone has only a few counts. The rearrangement joins TRBV13 to TRBJ1-6; 8 bases map to TRBD1. Germline V gives CDR1 PRHDT, CDR2 FYEKMQ (reference sequence). There are 14 residues in the CDR3. Trimming cost V 5 bases and J 11 bases; bases outside gene matches: 8. The CDR3 DNA follows: TGTGCCAGCAGCAGTGGACAGGGCGCGACACCCCTCCACTTT. This sequence encodes CASSSGQGATPLHF.

The rearrangement joins TRBV6-6 to TRBJ1-5, with D maybe TRBD1 (6 bases). V was clipped by 0 bases and J by 8 bases, with 17 bases between them. The CDR3 runs to 16 residues. The germline CDR1 and CDR2 sequences are MNHNY and SVGAGI (reference sequence). The CDR3 DNA is TGTGCCAGCAGTTACTCCCCGGACAGTAAAATCGAGCCCCAGCATTTT. Its protein is CASSYSPDSKIEPQHF.

This clone came up once. CDR3 sequence (DNA): TGCGCCAGCAGCTTCTCTCTGAGCTCCTACAATGAGCAGTTCTTC. This codes for CASSFSLSSYNEQFF. The chain couples TRBV5-1 to TRBJ2-1; D remains unclear. There are 15 residues in the CDR3. The germline V gene encodes CDR1 SGHRS and CDR2 YFSETQ. The V end was cut by 2 bases, the J end by 0 bases, with 9 bases between.

V is TRBV6-1 and J is TRBJ2-1, with TRBD1 matching 8 bases. Germline values: CDR1 MNHNS, CDR2 SASEGT. The CDR3 loop spans 14 amino acids. J was trimmed by 5 bases and V by 7 bases; bases with no gene match: 7. The CDR3 loop reads CASKQTGGNNEQFF. DNA for the CDR3: TGTGCCAGCAAACAAACAGGGGGAAACAATGAGCAGTTCTTC.

This chain links TRBV11-2 with TRBJ2-6; D gene uncertain. V was trimmed by 5 bases and J by 0 bases, leaving 5 bases between them. CDR1 is SGHAT, CDR2 FQNNGV, per germline. The CDR3 runs 14 residues. The chain's CDR3 is CASSTASGANVLTF. In DNA form, the CDR3 reads TGTGCCAGCAGCACAGCCTCTGGGGCCAACGTCCTGACTTTC.

The V call is TRBV6-6, the J call TRBJ1-4; D not certain. Per the germline V gene, CDR1 is MNHNY and CDR2 is SVGAGI (reference sequence). The V end was cut by 8 bases, the J end by 7 bases, with 14 bases between. The length of the CDR3 is 13 residues. The CDR3 DNA is TGTGCCAGCGGCGACCTGGGAGGTGAAAAACTGTTTTTT. Protein sequence: CASGDLGGEKLFF.

The chain is built from TRBV30 and TRBJ2-3; 8 bases align to TRBD2. The CDR3 is 16 residues long. Germline V gives CDR1 GTSNPN, CDR2 SVGIG (reference sequence). The junction had 11 bases not matched to a gene; V was cut back by 1 base and J by 5 bases. DNA for the CDR3: TGTGCCTGGAGTGGGTTAGCGGGGAGGATGGGAGATACGCAGTATTTT. As protein: CAWSGLAGRMGDTQYF. The whole variable domain, remainder taken from reference TRBV30 and TRBJ2-3, is SQTIHQWPATLVQPVGSPLSLECTVEGTSNPNLYWYRQAAGRGLQLLFYSVGIGQISSEVPQNLSASRPQDRQFILSSKKLLLSDSGFYLCAWSGLAGRMGDTQYFGPGTRLTVL.

This rearrangement joins TRBV19 to TRBJ2-2; a weak D match, TRBD2 (6 bases). Germline-derived CDR1 and CDR2 are LNHDA and SQIVND (reference sequence). The V gene lost 7 bases and the J gene lost 5 bases, with 14 bases spanning the gap. CDR3 length: 14 amino acids. CDR3 amino acids: CASTREGRTGELFF. DNA for the CDR3: TGTGCCAGTACCCGGGAAGGGAGGACCGGGGAGCTGTTTTTT.

This chain links TRBV9 with TRBJ2-5, with 7 positions matching TRBD1. This CDR3 contains 13 residues. V gave up 3 bases and J gave up 5 bases; unmatched junction bases: 4. Germline lookup yields CDR1 SGDLS and CDR2 YYNGEE. The CDR3 DNA reads as TGTGCCAGCAGCGGGGGACAGTTGGAGACCCAGTACTTC. It codes for CASSGGQLETQYF.

The chain links TRBV11-2 to TRBJ2-3, with 11 nucleotides matching TRBD2. Germline V lookup: CDR1 SGHAT, CDR2 FQNNGV. V was pared by 5 bases and J by 2 bases, with 6 bases of the junction left unmatched. The CDR3 covers 16 residues. The CDR3 coding sequence is TGTGCCAGCAGCCCGGGACTAGCGGCTTACACAGATACGCAGTATTTT. It codes for CASSPGLAAYTDTQYF.

The V and J genes are TRBV7-9 and TRBJ1-4; tentatively, D is TRBD1 (5 bases). V shed 3 bases and J shed 14 bases, with 28 bases lying between them. The germline V gene has CDR1 SEHNR and CDR2 FQNEAQ (reference sequence). The CDR3 length is 17 residues. The DNA of the CDR3 is TGTGCCAGCAGCTTTTCCCTGGTAGTAACAGGATATGCAACGCTGTTTTTT. This translates into CASSFSLVVTGYATLFF.

The chain combines TRBV2 with TRBJ2-7; TRBD1 matches at 7 bases. This CDR3 contains 16 residues. Germline CDR1 is SNHLY and CDR2 is FYNNEI. The junction had 8 bases not matched to a gene; V was cut back by 2 bases and J by 1 base. CDR3 amino acids: CASSESVRQGSYEQYF. The CDR3 DNA reads as TGTGCCAGCAGTGAAAGCGTAAGACAGGGATCCTACGAGCAGTACTTC. Drawing the rest from reference TRBV2 and TRBJ2-7, the complete variable domain is EPEVTQTPSHQVTQMGQEVILRCVPISNHLYFYWYRQILGQKVEFLVSFYNNEISEKSEIFDDQFSVERPDGSNFTLKIRSTKLEDSAMYFCASSESVRQGSYEQYFGPGTRLTVT.

The chain joins TRBV4-1 to TRBJ1-1; D remains unclear. This CDR3 comprises 15 residues. CDR1 MGHRA and CDR2 YSYEKL come from the germline V gene. Trimming removed 2 bases from V and 4 bases from J, with 14 bases in between. The CDR3, as DNA: TGCGCCAGCAGCCAACCCGGGCGCGGGTTCACTGAAGCTTTCTTT. This gives the protein CASSQPGRGFTEAFF.

The rearrangement joins TRBV5-4 to TRBJ2-1, with TRBD2 matching 8 bases. The CDR3 is 15 amino acids. Germline CDR1 SGHNT, CDR2 YYREEE (reference sequence). J lost 7 bases, V lost 4 bases, and 10 bases had no gene match. The CDR3 DNA is TGTGCCAGCAGCCTCGGGGGGGCCGAAGCGAATGAGCAGTTCTTC. This translates into CASSLGGAEANEQFF.

The rearrangement links TRBV30 to TRBJ1-2, with no clear D. V was clipped by 2 bases and J by 8 bases, with 33 bases between them. In germline, CDR1 is GTSNPN, CDR2 SVGIG (reference sequence). The CDR3 totals 19 residues. The CDR3: CAWSFKSDGVPSSVGGYTF. Here the CDR3 DNA reads TGTGCCTGGAGTTTCAAGTCCGACGGGGTTCCCTCCTCGGTCGGGGGCTACACCTTC.

The CDR3 protein is CASSQRVGNQPQHF. The CDR3 bases are TGCGCCAGCAGCCAGAGGGTTGGCAATCAGCCCCAGCATTTT. The chain employs TRBV4-1 and TRBJ1-5; D is unclear. There are 14 residues in the CDR3. Germline V lookup: CDR1 MGHRA, CDR2 YSYEKL. V gave up 3 bases and J gave up 2 bases, with 8 bases separating them.

The sample holds a few counts of this clone. The genes are TRBV28 and TRBJ1-2; 7 nucleotides agree with TRBD1. The length of the CDR3 is 14 residues. Trimming took 4 bases from V and 4 from J; bases not matched to a gene: 6. Germline V gene lookup returns CDR1 MDHEN and CDR2 SYDVKM. Written as DNA, the CDR3 is TGTGCCAGCAGTTCAGGGACAGAACCCTATGGCTACACCTTC. Translated: CASSSGTEPYGYTF.

The chain combines TRBV5-6 with TRBJ1-1, with D perhaps TRBD1 (5 bases). The CDR3 extends over 16 amino acids. Germline CDR1 and CDR2: SGHDT and YYEEEE. V was pared by 3 bases and J by 1 base, with 16 bases between. CDR3 amino acids: CASSYPSSGPNTEAFF. In DNA, the CDR3 is TGTGCCAGCAGCTACCCGAGCTCAGGGCCGAACACTGAAGCTTTCTTT.